This T cell receptor beta chain is drawn from a study of Ad26.COV2.S vaccination and SARS-CoV-2 variants. Details on this clone: Its target is unknown.

Study-wide points: Possibly, TCR breadth and depth analyses underestimated total T cell responses.

This sample's treatment: 15 to 20 received Ad26.COV2.S at low or high dose, single or two shots; about 5 received placebo; per-sample allocation not given. At day 63 after the first vaccine or placebo injection, samples were drawn. Profiling relied on immunoSEQ multiplex PCR, and the TCRdb table lists in-frame clones only, not all of them. The sample gives about 350,000 clones, 88% of which show up once; 5.5% to 7% is in the top ten. Trimming removed 1 base from V and 2 bases from J, with 9 bases in between. This CDR3 has 14 amino acids. The germline gives CDR1 SGHNT, CDR2 YYREEE (reference sequence).

The V and J genes are TRBV5-4 and TRBJ2-5; no firm D call. This receptor was obtained from a person aged 18-60 years who received the Ad26.COV2.S COVID-19 vaccine or a placebo. This material consisted of peripheral blood, taken in a trial of Ad26.COV2.S vaccine versus placebo. CDR3 DNA sequence: TGTGCCAGCAGCTTGCTGGGCGGACAAGAGACCCAGTACTTC. This sequence encodes CASSLLGGQETQYF.